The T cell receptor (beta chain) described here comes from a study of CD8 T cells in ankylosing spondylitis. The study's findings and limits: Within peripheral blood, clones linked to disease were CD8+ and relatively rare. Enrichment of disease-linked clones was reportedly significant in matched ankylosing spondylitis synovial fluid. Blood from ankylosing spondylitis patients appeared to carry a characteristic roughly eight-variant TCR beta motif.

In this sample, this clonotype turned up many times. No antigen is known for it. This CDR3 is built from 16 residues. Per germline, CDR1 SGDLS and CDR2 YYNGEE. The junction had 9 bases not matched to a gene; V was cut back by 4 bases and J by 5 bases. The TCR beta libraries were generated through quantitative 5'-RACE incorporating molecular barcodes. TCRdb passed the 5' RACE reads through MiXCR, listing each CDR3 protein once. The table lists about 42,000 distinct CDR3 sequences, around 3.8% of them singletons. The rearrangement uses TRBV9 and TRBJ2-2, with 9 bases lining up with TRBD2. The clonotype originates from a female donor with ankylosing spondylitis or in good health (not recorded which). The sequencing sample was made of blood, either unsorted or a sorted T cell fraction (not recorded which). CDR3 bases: TGTGCCAGCAGCTCTACCGGGACTAGCTGGACCGGGGAGCTGTTTTTT. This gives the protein CASSSTGTSWTGELFF.